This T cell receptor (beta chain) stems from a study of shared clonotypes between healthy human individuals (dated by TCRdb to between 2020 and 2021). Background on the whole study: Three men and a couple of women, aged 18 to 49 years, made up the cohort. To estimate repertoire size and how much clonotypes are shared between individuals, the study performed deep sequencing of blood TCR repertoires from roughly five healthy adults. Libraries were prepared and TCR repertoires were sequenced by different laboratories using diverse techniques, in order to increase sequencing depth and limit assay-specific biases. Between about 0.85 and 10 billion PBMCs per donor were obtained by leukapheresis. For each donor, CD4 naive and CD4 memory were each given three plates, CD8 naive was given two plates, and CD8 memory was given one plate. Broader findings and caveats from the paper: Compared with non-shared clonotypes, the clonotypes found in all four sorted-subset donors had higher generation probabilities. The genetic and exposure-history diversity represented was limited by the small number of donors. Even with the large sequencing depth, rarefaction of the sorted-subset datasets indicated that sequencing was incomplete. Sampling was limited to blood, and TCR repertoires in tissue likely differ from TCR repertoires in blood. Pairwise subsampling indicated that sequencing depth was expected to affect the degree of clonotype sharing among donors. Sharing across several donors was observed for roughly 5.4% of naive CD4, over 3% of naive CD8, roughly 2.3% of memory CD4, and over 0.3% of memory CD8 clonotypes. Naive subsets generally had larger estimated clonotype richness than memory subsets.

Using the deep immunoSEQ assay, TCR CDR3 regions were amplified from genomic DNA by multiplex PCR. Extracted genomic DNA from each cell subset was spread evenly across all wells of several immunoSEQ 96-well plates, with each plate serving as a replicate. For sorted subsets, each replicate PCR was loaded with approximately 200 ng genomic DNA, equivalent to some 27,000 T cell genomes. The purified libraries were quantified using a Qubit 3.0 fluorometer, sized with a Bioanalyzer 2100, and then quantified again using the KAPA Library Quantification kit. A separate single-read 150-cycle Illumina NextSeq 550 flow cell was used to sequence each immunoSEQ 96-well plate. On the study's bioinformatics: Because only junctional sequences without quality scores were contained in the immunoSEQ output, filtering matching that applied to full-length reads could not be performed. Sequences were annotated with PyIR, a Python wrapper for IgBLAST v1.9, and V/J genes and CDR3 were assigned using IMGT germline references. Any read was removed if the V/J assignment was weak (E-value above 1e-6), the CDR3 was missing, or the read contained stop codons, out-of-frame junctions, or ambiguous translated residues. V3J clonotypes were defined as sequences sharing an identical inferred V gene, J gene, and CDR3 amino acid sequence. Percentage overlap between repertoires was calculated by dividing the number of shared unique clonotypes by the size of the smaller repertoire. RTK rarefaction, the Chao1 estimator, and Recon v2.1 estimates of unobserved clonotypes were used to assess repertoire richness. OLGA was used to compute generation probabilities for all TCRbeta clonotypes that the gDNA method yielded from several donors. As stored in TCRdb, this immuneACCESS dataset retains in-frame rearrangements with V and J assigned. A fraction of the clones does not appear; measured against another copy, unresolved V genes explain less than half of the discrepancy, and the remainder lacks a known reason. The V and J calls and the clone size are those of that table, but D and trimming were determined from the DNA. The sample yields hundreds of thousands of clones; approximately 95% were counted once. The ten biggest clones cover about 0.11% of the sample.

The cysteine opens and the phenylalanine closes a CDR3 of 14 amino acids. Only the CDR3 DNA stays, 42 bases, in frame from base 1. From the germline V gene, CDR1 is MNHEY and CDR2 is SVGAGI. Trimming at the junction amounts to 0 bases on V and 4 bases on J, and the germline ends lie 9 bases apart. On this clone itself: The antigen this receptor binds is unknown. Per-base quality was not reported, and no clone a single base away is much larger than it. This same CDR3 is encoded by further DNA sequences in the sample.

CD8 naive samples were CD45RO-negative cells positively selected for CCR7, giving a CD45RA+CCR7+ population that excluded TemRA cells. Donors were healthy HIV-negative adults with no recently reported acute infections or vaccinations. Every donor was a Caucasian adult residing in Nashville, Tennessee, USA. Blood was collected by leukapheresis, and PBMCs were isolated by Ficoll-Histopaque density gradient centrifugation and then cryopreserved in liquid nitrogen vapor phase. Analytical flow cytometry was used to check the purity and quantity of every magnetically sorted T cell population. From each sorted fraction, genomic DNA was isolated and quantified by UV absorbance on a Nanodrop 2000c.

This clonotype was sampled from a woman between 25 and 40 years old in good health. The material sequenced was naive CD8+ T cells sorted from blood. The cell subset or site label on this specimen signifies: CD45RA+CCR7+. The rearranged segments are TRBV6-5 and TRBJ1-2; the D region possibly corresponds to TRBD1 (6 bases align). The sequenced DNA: TGTGCCAGCAGTTACTCTGAGGGGGTCTATGGCTACACCTTC. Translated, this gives CASSYSEGVYGYTF.